This T cell receptor (beta chain) derives from a study of cytomegalovirus exposure and HLA in healthy donors. Healthy people donating bone marrow made up the donors. In the PCR, 60 Vbeta and 13 Jbeta primers were used. Assay: immunoSEQ multiplex PCR; the TCRdb copy retains only in-frame clones and omits some. The table records around 120,000 clones, 55% to 65% of them present only once. The sample consisted of PBMCs. This TCR was sampled from a man between 25 and 39 years old in good health and CMV-seropositive.

The CDR3 DNA follows: TGTGCCAGCGGCGACGTTCTATTAGCTTACAATGAGCAGTTCTTC. This gives the protein CASGDVLLAYNEQFF. This chain uses TRBV2 with TRBJ2-1; no clear D gene. The CDR3 runs 15 residues. Germline values: CDR1 SNHLY, CDR2 FYNNEI. Trimming removed 8 bases at V and 4 bases at J, with 18 bases between.